This TCR beta chain is drawn from a study of Graves' ophthalmopathy and Graves' hyperthyroidism. At the level of the study: Blood was drawn at initial diagnosis, before any treatment.

Comment on this clonotype: The antigen is undetermined.

The CDR3 spans 14 residues. Germline V gives CDR1 SNHLY, CDR2 FYNNEI. V gave up 5 bases and J gave up 0 bases, with 10 bases separating them. Overall study results and limits: The authors also found most expanded thyroid clonotypes above 0.001 frequency in blood. Using 13 signatures, a model distinguished ophthalmopathy from stable hyperthyroidism, reaching roughly 90% sensitivity and approximately 82% specificity. In predicting ophthalmopathy progression, the model reached 65% to 71% sensitivity and 72.22% specificity.

CDR3 regions of TCR beta were amplified from RNA transcripts. HTBI primers were used in a first-round RT-PCR, which preceded a second-round multiplex PCR. Via MiXCR, TCRdb re-called the multiplex PCR reads, giving one row per CDR3 protein. Of 650,000 to 900,000 distinct CDR3 sequences listed, roughly 40% are singletons. The rearrangement joins TRBV2 to TRBJ1-2; D is uncertain. Sequencing was performed on peripheral blood. The receptor was derived from an adult man with Graves' ophthalmopathy. The CDR3 DNA sequence: TGTGCCAGCAGTATGGGCTTTTCTAACTATGGCTACACCTTC. Its protein is CASSMGFSNYGYTF.